Below, 18 T cell receptor beta chains from the same sample are listed, as sequenced in a study of blood T cells in healthy people across ages. A J-beta primer mix and a sample-barcoded 5' primer were used in a second PCR of about 7 to 12 cycles. TCRdb redid the calling of the 5' RACE reads with MiXCR, one entry per CDR3 protein. The sample has roughly 1.9 million distinct CDR3 sequences; 30% to 40% are singletons. The sample consisted of blood. These receptors were collected from a human donor in good health.

This clonotype occurred once. CDR3 in amino acids: CASSRYTSEETQYF. CDR3 nucleotides: TGCGCCAGCAGTAGGTATACCTCAGAGGAGACCCAGTACTTC. The chain carries TRBV5-1 and TRBJ2-5; D is unresolved. Trimming removed 5 bases from V and 5 bases from J, with 16 bases in between. The CDR3 runs to 14 residues. Germline V lookup: CDR1 SGHRS, CDR2 YFSETQ.

A few counts support this clonotype. This chain links TRBV20-1 with TRBJ2-7, with TRBD1 matching 7 bases. Trimming removed 5 bases from V and 0 bases from J; junction bases left unmatched: 10. This CDR3 is 15 amino acids long. Germline loops: CDR1 DFQATT, CDR2 SNEGSKA (reference sequence). The CDR3 spells CSAPSWTGSSYEQYF. The DNA of the CDR3 is TGCAGTGCTCCGTCGTGGACAGGCAGCTCCTACGAGCAGTACTTC.

This clonotype has just a few counts. This chain uses TRBV5-4 with TRBJ1-2; D call uncertain. CDR1 is SGHNT, CDR2 YYREEE, per germline (reference sequence). The CDR3 runs to 14 residues. Trimming left V 4 bases short and J 4 bases short, with 14 bases between. The CDR3 DNA is TGTGCCAGCAGCGACCCCAGTCCGGGCTATGGCTACACCTTC. Translation gives CASSDPSPGYGYTF.

The chain uses TRBV3-1 and TRBJ1-1; D may be TRBD1 (5 bases). The CDR3 contains 13 residues. Trimming removed 6 bases from V and 5 bases from J, with 13 bases in between. Germline CDR1 LGHDT, CDR2 YNNKEL (reference sequence). Written as DNA, the CDR3 is TGTGCCAGCAGTGGGGGAGAGGGGACTGAAGCTTTCTTT. This gives the protein CASSGGEGTEAFF.

This clonotype was picked up a small number of times. DNA of the CDR3: TGTGCCAGCAGTGAAACGACAGGGTATTCGCAGTACTTC. This gives the protein CASSETTGYSQYF. The chain couples TRBV2 to TRBJ2-7; TRBD1 matches at 7 bases. CDR3 length: 13 residues. CDR1 SNHLY and CDR2 FYNNEI come from the germline V gene. V dropped 2 bases and J dropped 9; count of bases not matched to a gene: 7. Filled out from reference TRBV2 and TRBJ2-7, the complete variable domain reads EPEVTQTPSHQVTQMGQEVILRCVPISNHLYFYWYRQILGQKVEFLVSFYNNEISEKSEIFDDQFSVERPDGSNFTLKIRSTKLEDSAMYFCASSETTGYSQYFGPGTRLTVT.

This clonotype has just a few counts. The J gene is TRBJ2-3, the V gene TRBV11-2, with D perhaps TRBD1 (5 bases). The CDR3 is 16 amino acids. V lost 3 bases, J lost 0 bases, and 13 bases lay in between. CDR1 and CDR2 (germline): SGHAT, FQNNGV. CDR3 residues: CASSFIWTTSTDTQYF. In DNA form, the CDR3 reads TGTGCCAGCAGCTTCATTTGGACAACAAGCACAGATACGCAGTATTTT.

Details on this clonotype: A read error may produce the germline difference seen at one junction end. This sequence joins TRBV25-1 and TRBJ2-7; TRBD1 agrees at 9 bases. From germline, CDR1 is MGHDK and CDR2 SYGVNS. The CDR3 runs to 18 residues. CDR3 coding DNA: TGTGCCAGCAGTGAGGGAAACAGGGGGCTAAGGAAGGTCTACGAGCAGTACTTT. This codes for CASSEGNRGLRKVYEQYF.

This clonotype has only a few counts. J is TRBJ2-1 and V is TRBV29-1; D is tentatively TRBD1 or TRBD2 (5 bases each). The CDR3 extends over 18 amino acids. CDR1 and CDR2 from the germline V gene are SQVTM and ANQGSEA. Trimming removed 0 bases at V and 5 bases at J, with 23 bases between. CDR3 sequence (DNA): TGCAGCGTTGAAGATCTTAGGGACCAACGCCAGACTGACAATGAGCAGTTCTTC. Encoded protein: CSVEDLRDQRQTDNEQFF.

In this sample, this clonotype turned up a few times. V and J are TRBV4-1 and TRBJ1-2; TRBD1 aligns across 11 bases. The J segment lost 8 bases and the V segment lost 3 bases, leaving 8 bases of the junction unmatched. Germline loops: CDR1 MGHRA, CDR2 YSYEKL. The CDR3 sequence is 15 residues long. The CDR3 reads CASSQIGQGAEGYTF. DNA of the CDR3: TGCGCCAGCAGCCAGATCGGACAGGGGGCGGAAGGCTACACCTTC.

CDR3 residues: CASSLPSRGAYYNEQFF. In nucleotides, the CDR3 is TGTGCCAGCAGCCTACCATCAAGGGGGGCCTACTACAATGAGCAGTTCTTC. This sequence joins TRBV28 and TRBJ2-1; D may match TRBD1 or TRBD2 (6 bases each). The germline CDR1 and CDR2 sequences are MDHEN and SYDVKM. There are 17 residues in the CDR3. Trimming stripped 6 bases from V and 3 bases from J, with 21 bases between.

A few counts support this clonotype. The V and J genes are TRBV7-2 and TRBJ2-5; possible D gene TRBD2, 6 bases. The ends were cut back, 6 bases at V and 4 bases at J, with 15 bases in the middle. The CDR3 runs 14 residues. CDR1 SGHTA and CDR2 FQGNSA come from the germline V gene. The CDR3: CASRTRREGETQYF. In DNA form, the CDR3 reads TGTGCCAGCAGGACTAGACGGGAAGGAGAGACCCAGTACTTC. Full variable domain (remainder filled in from reference TRBV7-2 and TRBJ2-5): GAGVSQSPSNKVTEKGKDVELRCDPISGHTALYWYRQSLGQGLEFLIYFQGNSAPDKSGLPSDRFSAERTGGSVSTLTIQRTQQEDSAVYLCASRTRREGETQYFGPGTRLLVL.

Turning to this clonotype: The junction and the germline gene differ at one end; a read error may be behind it. The chain uses TRBV5-1 and TRBJ2-1, with 8 nucleotides matching TRBD1. Germline V gene sequence: CDR1 SGHRS, CDR2 YFSETQ. This CDR3 comprises 18 residues. This CDR3 is CAGSLVGRGPHVGNEQFF. The CDR3 DNA reads TGCGCCGGCAGCTTGGTTGGCAGGGGGCCACATGTGGGGAATGAGCAGTTCTTC. Full variable domain (remainder filled in from reference TRBV5-1 and TRBJ2-1): KAGVTQTPRYLIKTRGQQVTLSCSPISGHRSVSWYQQTPGQGLQFLFEYFSETQRNKGNFPGRFSGRQFSNSRSEMNVSTLELGDSALYLCAGSLVGRGPHVGNEQFFGPGTRLTVL.

To note about this clonotype: Germline and junction disagree at one end, which may indicate a read error. The rearrangement links TRBV5-5 to TRBJ2-1; 10 bases agree with TRBD2. The germline CDR1 and CDR2 sequences are SGHKS and YYEKEE (reference sequence). The CDR3 covers 16 residues. The CDR3 here is CASSPPSGGPYNERFF. The CDR3, as DNA: TGTGCCAGCAGCCCTCCTAGCGGGGGACCTTACAATGAGCGGTTCTTC.

The CDR3 sequence: CASSYRGDRVLANYGYTF. The CDR3 nucleotides are TGTGCCAGCAGCTACCGAGGGGACAGGGTACTAGCTAACTATGGCTACACCTTC. V and J are TRBV11-2 and TRBJ1-2; 9 nucleotides align to TRBD1. Germline V CDR1 and CDR2: SGHAT, FQNNGV. V shed 4 bases and J 0 bases; nucleotides not matched to a gene: 12. The CDR3 is 18 residues long.

This clonotype was seen a few times. The V call is TRBV5-1, the J call TRBJ2-1, with 7 bases matching TRBD2. The V gene end was trimmed by 0 bases and the J gene end by 5 bases; junction bases not matched to a gene: 5. Germline V gives CDR1 SGHRS, CDR2 YFSETQ. CDR3 length: 15 residues. The CDR3 DNA reads as TGCGCCAGCAGCTTGGGTCTAGCGGACGACAATGAGCAGTTCTTC. Residues: CASSLGLADDNEQFF.

This clonotype showed up just a few times. This chain connects TRBV11-1 to TRBJ2-5; weak D call: TRBD2 (5 bases). V gave up 5 bases and J gave up 4 bases, with 14 bases separating them. The CDR3 consists of 14 residues. In germline, CDR1 is SGHAT, CDR2 FQDESV (reference sequence). CDR3: CASSKSGGRETQYF. The CDR3 DNA is TGTGCCAGCAGCAAAAGCGGTGGGCGAGAGACCCAGTACTTC.

The V gene is TRBV4-3, the J gene TRBJ2-1, with 8 bases identical to TRBD2. This CDR3 contains 17 residues. Germline CDR1 reads LGHNA; CDR2 reads YSLEER. The V and J ends lost 3 bases and 0 bases, in that order; junction bases with no gene match: 7. CDR3 protein: CASSQRSGGYSYNEQFF. The CDR3 DNA is TGCGCCAGCAGCCAGCGGAGCGGGGGCTACTCCTACAATGAGCAGTTCTTC.

This clonotype was picked up a small number of times. The chain combines TRBV5-1 with TRBJ1-1; no definite D call. Germline values: CDR1 SGHRS, CDR2 YFSETQ. V lost 0 bases and J 4 bases, leaving 13 bases between the germline ends. The CDR3 is 15 residues long. CDR3 amino acids: CASSLGYLEATEAFF. As DNA, the CDR3 is TGCGCCAGCAGCTTGGGGTATTTAGAGGCCACTGAAGCTTTCTTT.